This entry lists 17 T cell receptor beta chains sequenced from one sample in a study of blood T cell repertoires in COVID-19. TCRdb's copy holds only in-frame clones and misses some; the assay was immunoSEQ multiplex PCR. The sample has 350,000 or so clones; around 83% are singletons. Sequencing used peripheral blood. Every receptor here comes from a man younger than 45 with active or convalescent COVID-19.

The rearrangement joins TRBV6-1 to TRBJ1-2; 8 bases match TRBD1. Germline V CDR1 and CDR2: MNHNS, SASEGT. This CDR3 has 15 residues. Trimming cost V 3 bases and J 4 bases; bases outside gene matches: 7. The CDR3 nucleotides are TGTGCCAGCAGTGATACCCTGACAGGGGTCTATGGCTACACCTTC. Its protein is CASSDTLTGVYGYTF.

The V and J genes are TRBV6-5 and TRBJ2-1; 9 bases agree with TRBD2. Germline-derived CDR1 and CDR2 are MNHEY and SVGAGI. The CDR3 extends over 14 amino acids. V dropped 7 bases and J dropped 5; count of bases not matched to a gene: 6. The CDR3 DNA sequence: TGTGCCAGCAAAATTAGCGGGGGCCACAATGAGCAGTTCTTC. Its protein is CASKISGGHNEQFF.

The J gene is TRBJ1-3, the V gene TRBV14; D unclear. Trimming shortened V by 1 base and J by 0 bases, and 10 bases separated the two germline ends. This CDR3 is built from 16 residues. Looked up from germline, CDR1 is SGHDN and CDR2 is FVKESK. CDR3 in amino acids: CASSQGRVSSGNTIYF. DNA for the CDR3: TGTGCCAGCAGCCAAGGGAGGGTCTCCTCTGGAAACACCATATATTTT.

The CDR3 loop is CASSRVLSGELFF. As DNA, the CDR3 is TGTGCCAGCAGCCGGGTGCTATCAGGCGAACTGTTTTTT. The rearrangement links TRBV14 to TRBJ1-4; no definite D call. Trimming removed 4 bases at V and 12 bases at J, with 15 bases between. CDR3 length: 13 amino acids. From germline, CDR1 is SGHDN and CDR2 FVKESK.

This chain joins TRBV30 and TRBJ1-2; no definite D call. Germline CDR1 reads GTSNPN; CDR2 reads SVGIG (reference sequence). The V end was cut by 0 bases, the J end by 5 bases, with 13 bases between. The CDR3 totals 14 residues. The CDR3 reads CAWSVPGSLYGYTF. The CDR3 DNA reads TGTGCCTGGAGTGTCCCCGGGAGTCTTTATGGCTACACCTTC. The entire variable domain, with the rest obtained from reference TRBV30 and TRBJ1-2, is as follows: SQTIHQWPATLVQPVGSPLSLECTVEGTSNPNLYWYRQAAGRGLQLLFYSVGIGQISSEVPQNLSASRPQDRQFILSSKKLLLSDSGFYLCAWSVPGSLYGYTFGSGTRLTVV.

In regard to this clone: The limits of the CDR3 on the DNA are not certain, so only TCRdb's listed CDR3 is given. The chain uses TRBV6-5 and TRBJ1-2; the D call of TRBD1 is as the table states it, not checked on the DNA. CDR1 and CDR2 (germline): MNHEY, SVGAGI. The CDR3 has 15 amino acids, counting both end residues. The CDR3 loop reads CASSSSTGAFYGYTF.

The count of this clone is one. The DNA of the CDR3 is TGTGCCAGCAGCTTAAGACTACAGACGAACACTGAAGCTTTCTTT. Its translation is CASSLRLQTNTEAFF. The chain couples TRBV11-1 to TRBJ1-1; D is unresolved. Germline V gene sequence: CDR1 SGHAT, CDR2 FQDESV (reference sequence). CDR3 size: 15 residues. V was shortened by 2 bases and J by 1 base, with 11 bases between the two germline ends.

This sequence joins TRBV18 and TRBJ1-3; D possibly corresponds to TRBD1 (5 bases). Germline V gene data show CDR1 as KGHSH and CDR2 as LQKENI. The V and J ends lost 2 bases and 1 base respectively, with 18 bases between them. This CDR3 has 18 amino acids. CDR3 coding DNA: TGTGCCAGCTCACCAGGTCGGGTCAGGGTCCGGTCTGGAAACACCATATATTTT. This encodes CASSPGRVRVRSGNTIYF. Combining the CDR3 with reference TRBV18 and TRBJ1-3 gives the whole variable domain NAGVMQNPRHLVRRRGQEARLRCSPMKGHSHVYWYRQLPEEGLKFMVYLQKENIIDESGMPKERFSAEFPKEGPSILRIQQVVRGDSAAYFCASSPGRVRVRSGNTIYFGEGSWLTVV.

CDR3 amino acids: CASSGHPQGAQGNYGYTF. The CDR3 bases are TGTGCCAGCAGCGGCCATCCACAGGGGGCGCAAGGGAACTATGGCTACACCTTC. This rearrangement joins TRBV9 to TRBJ1-2, with 9 bases identical to TRBD1. The CDR3 is 18 amino acids. Germline V gives CDR1 SGDLS, CDR2 YYNGEE. The J segment lost 2 bases and the V segment lost 3 bases, leaving 14 bases of the junction unmatched.

The gene calls are TRBV10-3 and TRBJ2-7, with 14 bases matching TRBD2. This CDR3 comprises 19 residues. Trimming at V came to 5 bases and at J to 0 bases, leaving 12 bases not matched to a gene. Germline CDR1 and CDR2: ENHRY and SYGVKD. CDR3 residues: CAISPTGLAGAQISYEQYF. CDR3 nucleotide sequence: TGTGCCATCAGTCCAACGGGACTAGCGGGAGCGCAAATCTCCTACGAGCAGTACTTC.

The chain is built from TRBV19 and TRBJ2-1, with D uncertain. The CDR3 consists of 15 residues. The germline gives CDR1 LNHDA, CDR2 SQIVND (reference sequence). Trimming pared 7 bases from V and 7 bases from J, leaving 20 bases between. The DNA for the CDR3 is TGTGCCAGTACTAAGCAGGTTTCGGTTCCGAATGAGCAGTTCTTC. It codes for CASTKQVSVPNEQFF.

This clone appeared a single time. The chain employs TRBV6-1 and TRBJ2-5; TRBD2 aligns across 7 bases. The CDR3 is 15 amino acids. Germline CDR1 reads MNHNS; CDR2 reads SASEGT. Unmatched junction bases numbered 12, after V lost 2 bases and J lost 9 bases. This CDR3 is CASSEKGRDGGAQYF. The CDR3 DNA is TGTGCCAGCAGTGAAAAGGGCCGCGATGGGGGGGCCCAGTACTTC.

This chain uses TRBV19 with TRBJ1-1, with D possibly TRBD1 on 5 matching bases. Germline values: CDR1 LNHDA, CDR2 SQIVND (reference sequence). The V end lost 8 bases, the J end lost 0 bases, and 22 bases lay between the germline ends. This CDR3 is built from 17 residues. Written as DNA, the CDR3 is TGTGCCAGTGCCCCGGGGGGGTACGAAGCGCTGAACACTGAAGCTTTCTTT. Translation: CASAPGGYEALNTEAFF.

The chain is built from TRBV7-8 and TRBJ1-2; D is possibly TRBD1 (6 bases). The germline V gene encodes CDR1 SGHVS and CDR2 FQNEAQ. The CDR3 is 15 residues long. The V end lost 1 base, the J end lost 8 bases, and 17 bases lay between the germline ends. The CDR3 coding sequence is TGTGCCAGCAGCTTAGGGGGCAGGGGAGTGGAGGGCTACACCTTC. The encoded protein is CASSLGGRGVEGYTF.

The rearrangement links TRBV7-9 to TRBJ2-1, with 7 bases aligning to TRBD2. J gave up 11 bases and V 4 bases, and 8 bases lay outside the gene matches. Germline V CDR1 and CDR2: SEHNR, FQNEAQ (reference sequence). The CDR3 length is 13 residues. CDR3: CASSSMGGTKQFF. DNA for the CDR3: TGTGCCAGCAGCTCCATGGGGGGGACTAAGCAGTTCTTC.

V and J are TRBV4-1 and TRBJ2-7; TRBD2 matches 7 bases. Losses at the gene ends were 5 bases for V and 0 bases for J; bases not matched to a gene: 10. This CDR3 comprises 16 residues. Germline CDR1 is MGHRA and CDR2 is YSYEKL. The CDR3 nucleotides are TGCGCCAGCAGCTCCCGGCCGAGCGGGGACTCCTACGAGCAGTACTTC. It codes for CASSSRPSGDSYEQYF.

The V and J genes are TRBV6-2 or TRBV6-3 and TRBJ1-2; maybe TRBD1 (6 bases). V lost 6 bases, J lost 4 bases, and 30 bases lay in between. Per the germline V gene, CDR1 is MNHEY and CDR2 is SVGEGT. The CDR3 runs to 19 residues. The CDR3 region is CASSLNTGRTSALLYGYTF. CDR3 nucleotides: TGTGCCAGCAGCCTAAACACAGGGCGCACTTCCGCCCTCCTCTATGGCTACACCTTC.